The clone carrying this TCR beta chain was observed once. Its antigen is not identified. The CDR3 runs 14 residues. In germline, CDR1 is LNHNV, CDR2 YYDKDF (reference sequence). The V end lost 0 bases, the J end lost 9 bases, and 12 bases lay between the germline ends. The data are from a study of cytotoxic CD8 clonotypes in ibrutinib-treated CLL. For the study at large: Once treatment had gone on for a median of around 13 months, range 6 to 36, response samples were drawn. There were, on average, 255,043 productive templates and some 90,000 productive rearrangements per sample.

Measured with immunoSEQ multiplex PCR; TCRdb has only the in-frame clones, and not every one. The sample has 100,000 to 150,000 clones, 70% to 90% seen once. Study results and limitations: Clonality went up at ibrutinib response and then declined back toward baseline at progression.

The TCR was taken from a human donor with chronic lymphocytic leukemia. This sequence joins TRBV15 and TRBJ2-1; D is uncertain. The source material was PBMCs, sampled after 24 months of ibrutinib treatment. The CDR3 sequence: CATSRDRVGGEQFF. The CDR3 DNA is TGTGCCACCAGCAGAGATCGAGTGGGTGGTGAGCAGTTCTTC. Using reference TRBV15 and TRBJ2-1 for the parts outside the CDR3, the full variable domain is DAMVIQNPRYQVTQFGKPVTLSCSQTLNHNVMYWYQQKSSQAPKLLFHYYDKDFNNEADTPDNFQSRRPNTSFCFLDIRSPGLGDTAMYLCATSRDRVGGEQFFGPGTRLTVL.